This T cell receptor beta chain was profiled in a study of response to subunit inactivated influenza vaccine (dated by TCRdb to the late 2010s). Turning to the overall study: To follow how T cells responded to a trivalent subunit inactivated influenza vaccine, the researchers relied on deep quantitative profiling of the T cell receptor repertoire. On the study overall, not on this receptor specifically: The authors proposed that each seasonal influenza vaccination may bring in only a limited number of new T cells.

This clonotype was observed a handful of times. What this receptor recognizes is not known. There are no base qualities to consult, and no much larger clone falls within one base. V drops 6 bases and J drops 2 bases, leaving 14 bases in between. From the cysteine through the phenylalanine, the CDR3 covers 15 amino acids. The retained sequence is limited to the CDR3, 45 bases, with the frame set at the first base. CDR1 and CDR2, looked up from the germline V gene (reference sequence), are LNHNV and YYDKDF. The method was RT-PCR. Instrument used: Illumina HiSeq 2500. TCRdb ran its own pipeline on the public reads, namely fastp trimming at Q25 and MiXCR clone calling, and kept in-frame beta chains. Merged by CDR3 protein, the rows form single entries marked with the most common genes and DNA. This sample comprises 700,000 to 900,000 distinct CDR3 sequences, 20% to 25% of them detected only once. The leading ten clones occupy roughly 10% of the sample.

The V gene is TRBV15 and the J gene is TRBJ2-1; the D gene could be TRBD1 or TRBD2, each one agreeing over 5 bases. The source of this sequence is a man aged 45-65 years who received an inactivated influenza vaccine. Donor details come from another sample of the same person, matched by shared clones. The specimen comprised PBMCs from blood, sampled 5 days after vaccination. This receptor carries the CDR3 CATRGLGDPYNEQFF. The DNA reads as follows: TGTGCCACCAGGGGGTTAGGGGACCCCTACAATGAGCAGTTCTTC. This CDR3, with the reference TRBV15 and TRBJ2-1 proteins standing in past its ends, gives the full variable domain DAMVIQNPRYQVTQFGKPVTLSCSQTLNHNVMYWYQQKSSQAPKLLFHYYDKDFNNEADTPDNFQSRRPNTSFCFLDIRSPGLGDTAMYLCATRGLGDPYNEQFFGPGTRLTVL.